Listed below are T cell receptor beta chains from one sample, sequenced in a study of blood T cells in healthy people across ages. TCRdb reprocessed the 5' RACE reads via MiXCR and lists one record per CDR3 protein. The sample contains about a million distinct CDR3 sequences, 30% to 40% of which appear only once. The sample was blood. The source of these receptors is a man between 18 and 35 years old in good health. Each CDR3 is given with its conserved first and last residue. The D gene is left open where the match is weak. Clone sizes are given selectively: once, few, many, or a class where the clone is expanded.

V gene	J gene	clone size	D gene	CDR3 DNA	CDR3 protein
TRBV11-2	TRBJ1-2	-	-	TGTGCCAGCAGCTTAATCAACCGCCGCAGGGTTCGCCAAGCTAACTATGGCTACACCTTC	CASSLINRRRVRQANYGYTF
TRBV14	TRBJ1-2	-	-	TGTGCCAGCAGCCAAGATCGGTTCCGCTATGGCTACACCTTC	CASSQDRFRYGYTF
TRBV9	TRBJ2-1	-	TRBD1	TGTGCCAGCAGCCCCCAGTTTCAGGGGGCGGATGAGCAGTTCTTC	CASSPQFQGADEQFF
TRBV7-2	TRBJ1-1	-	-	TGTGCCAGCAGCCCTCGTCAGGGATTTCATCCTGAAGCTTTCTTT	CASSPRQGFHPEAFF
TRBV5-1	TRBJ2-3	-	-	TGCGCCAGCAGCTCAAGATCGGGTGCAGATACGCAGTATTTT	CASSSRSGADTQYF
TRBV27	TRBJ2-1	once	-	-	CASSFGNGQFF
TRBV5-5	TRBJ2-1	-	-	TGTGCCAGCAGCCTAGGGAATGTGCAGTTCTTC	CASSLGNVQFF
TRBV20-1	TRBJ1-1	once	-	TGCAGTGCTAGAGTCAACAGGGTCAAAACTGAAGTTTTCTTT	CSARVNRVKTEVFF
TRBV7-2	TRBJ2-7	-	-	TGTGCCAGCAGCTTTCTTCTGGACCGACAGACTATGTACTTC	CASSFLLDRQTMYF
TRBV3-1	TRBJ2-7	-	-	TGTACCAGCAGCCAAGGTCGGGCGCAGTACGAGCAGTACTTC	CTSSQGRAQYEQYF
TRBV24-1	TRBJ1-5	few	TRBD1	TGTGCCACCAGTTCCGGGACAGGGGGTCTGCAGCCCCAGCATTTT	CATSSGTGGLQPQHF
TRBV3-1	TRBJ2-3	few	TRBD2	TGTGCCAGCAGCCACGAGGGACTAGCGGCTCCCCTTGCAGATACGCAGTATTTT	CASSHEGLAAPLADTQYF
TRBV5-6	TRBJ2-3	once	TRBD1	TGTGCCAGCAGAATGACAGGGGGAAATACGCAGTATTTT	CASRMTGGNTQYF
TRBV6-2/TRBV6-3	TRBJ1-1	-	-	TGTGCCAGCAGCCAGGTGAACACTGGAGCTTTCTTT	CASSQVNTGAFF
TRBV4-1	TRBJ1-4	-	TRBD1	TGCGCCAGCAGCCGCGGACAGGGGGCTGCTAATGAAAAACTGTTTTTT	CASSRGQGAANEKLFF
TRBV25-1	TRBJ2-1	few	-	TGTGCCAGCAGTGAATTAGGATCCGGGGCCACTCCTGAGCAGTTCTTC	CASSELGSGATPEQFF
TRBV2	TRBJ2-3	-	-	TGTGCCAGCAAAGTCCTAGTTTCCGCAGATACGCAGTATTTT	CASKVLVSADTQYF
TRBV20-1	TRBJ1-2	few	-	TGCAGTGCTACTCCCGGGACGGGGTATGGCTACACCTTC	CSATPGTGYGYTF
TRBV7-9	TRBJ1-5	few	TRBD1	TGTGCCAGCAGCTTGGCTACGGGACAGGCGACTTTCCTTAGCAATCAGCCCCAGCATTTT	CASSLATGQATFLSNQPQHF
TRBV20-1	TRBJ2-5	few	TRBD2	TGCAGTGCTAGACGGCTGGCTAGCGGGGGGGTAGAGACCCAGTACTTC	CSARRLASGGVETQYF
TRBV12-3/TRBV12-4	TRBJ2-1	-	-	TGTGCCAGCAGTTTTGGCAGGGTAGGATACAATGAGCAGTTCTTC	CASSFGRVGYNEQFF
TRBV5-1	TRBJ1-2	-	TRBD1	TGCGCCAGCAGCGGCGGGACAGGACCAGACTATGGCTACACCTTC	CASSGGTGPDYGYTF
TRBV3-1	TRBJ1-5	once	-	TGTGCCAGCAGCCAAGATATAAGCTGGGGACAGCCCCAGCATTTT	CASSQDISWGQPQHF
TRBV10-3	TRBJ2-5	few	-	TGTGCCACCCAACACCTTCGGGAGCAGTACTTC	CATQHLREQYF
TRBV28	TRBJ1-4	few	-	TGTGCCTGCAGAGAGACGGGACCACCTAATGAAAAACTGTTTTTT	CACRETGPPNEKLFF
TRBV3-1	TRBJ2-3	-	TRBD1	TGTGCCAGCAGCCATCTCACAGGGGGTGGAGATACGCAGTATTTT	CASSHLTGGGDTQYF
TRBV28	TRBJ1-5	once	TRBD1	TGTGCCGGAAGGACAGGGAATAGCAATCAGCCCCAGCATTTT	CAGRTGNSNQPQHF
TRBV21-1	TRBJ1-1	-	-	TGTGCCAGCAGCAAAGCGCCGCTCCCGGGGGCCACTGAAGCTTTCTTT	CASSKAPLPGATEAFF
TRBV12-5	TRBJ1-2	-	TRBD1	TGTGCTAGTGGTTTGGCAGGACAGGGAGCTAACTATGGCTACACCTTC	CASGLAGQGANYGYTF
TRBV20-1	TRBJ2-5	-	TRBD2	TGCAGTGCTAGTGGGCTCCGGGAGCGGGAGGAGACCCAGTACTTC	CSASGLREREETQYF
TRBV27	TRBJ1-2	few	-	TGTGCCAGCAGTTTAGCTTCGGGGGTGGGTGGCTACACCTTC	CASSLASGVGGYTF
TRBV5-5	TRBJ2-2	-	-	TGTGCCAGCAGCTTGTTGGACACCGGGGAGCTGTTTTTT	CASSLLDTGELFF
TRBV20-1	TRBJ2-7	few	TRBD1	TGCAGTGCTAGAGTACAGGGGTCCTACGAGCAGTACTTC	CSARVQGSYEQYF
TRBV20-1	TRBJ1-2	once	-	TGCAGTGCTACCCTCCCGTTTGGCGCCTATGGCTACACCTTC	CSATLPFGAYGYTF
TRBV7-9	TRBJ1-1	-	TRBD1	TGTGCCGGCAGCTTAGTACAGGGGGTCTACAACACTGAAGCTTTCTTT	CAGSLVQGVYNTEAFF
TRBV3-1	TRBJ2-2	-	-	TGTGCCAGCAGTCCTCGGGCAGGCACCGGGGAGCTGTTTTTT	CASSPRAGTGELFF
TRBV7-9	TRBJ2-5	few	-	TGTGCCAGCAGCTTAGCTATGTGGGAGACCCAGTACTTC	CASSLAMWETQYF
TRBV7-2	TRBJ2-3	-	TRBD1	TGTGCCAGCAGCTTGGACAGGGGAGGCCTGTATTTT	CASSLDRGGLYF
TRBV5-1	TRBJ1-1	-	-	TGCGCCAGCAGAAGGGACACTGAAGCTTTCTTT	CASRRDTEAFF
TRBV7-2	TRBJ2-1	-	-	TGTGCCAGCAGCCGGGCGGTCAGGGATGACAATGAGCAGTTCTTC	CASSRAVRDDNEQFF
TRBV29-1	TRBJ2-2	-	TRBD1	TGCAGCGTTGAAGATCTTACAGGGGGCGAGGGGGTCGACACCGGGGAGCTGTTTTTT	CSVEDLTGGEGVDTGELFF
TRBV9	TRBJ1-2	-	TRBD1	TGTACCAGCAGCGCCTTTTCCGCAGGGGGCAGCTATGGCTACACCTTC	CTSSAFSAGGSYGYTF
TRBV7-9	TRBJ1-1	once	-	TGTGCCAGCAGCTTAGAAGCAGGTTTCCAAACTGCCGAAGCTTTCTTT	CASSLEAGFQTAEAFF
TRBV25-1	TRBJ1-2	few	-	TGTGCCAGCAGTGAATATGGGGGGCTCTATGGCTACACCTTC	CASSEYGGLYGYTF
TRBV12-3/TRBV12-4	TRBJ2-5	few	TRBD1	TGTGCCAGCAGTTGGGGACAGGTTGGGCGCAAAGAGACCCAGTACTTC	CASSWGQVGRKETQYF
TRBV5-1	TRBJ1-3	-	-	TGCGCCAGCAGCCCGGGGGGCAACTCTGGAAACACCATATATTTT	CASSPGGNSGNTIYF
TRBV12-3/TRBV12-4	TRBJ2-3	-	TRBD2	TGTGCCAGCAGTCGTAGCGGGGACTTCACAGATACGCAGTATTTT	CASSRSGDFTDTQYF
TRBV20-1	TRBJ2-5	few	TRBD2	TGCAGTGCTAGAGCTTGGGAGCGGGGGATCCAAGAGACCCAGTACTTC	CSARAWERGIQETQYF
TRBV5-1	TRBJ1-4	-	TRBD1	TGCGCCAGCAGCGCCCCCGGGACAGGGGATGAAAAACTGTTTTTT	CASSAPGTGDEKLFF
TRBV7-8	TRBJ2-3	-	-	TGTGCCAGCAGCTTCGGGGGATGGGACACAGATACGCAGTATTTT	CASSFGGWDTDTQYF
TRBV7-9	TRBJ2-3	-	-	TGTGCCAGCAGCTTCTATAGGGACCGTGTAGATACGCAGTATTTT	CASSFYRDRVDTQYF
TRBV20-1	TRBJ2-5	-	TRBD2	TGCAGTGCTAGCTCCTCCGGGGGGGCCAGCGAGACCCAGTACTTC	CSASSSGGASETQYF
TRBV7-2	TRBJ2-4	-	-	TGTGCCAGCAGCTTAAATCACGGATCGATTTACAATGAGCAGTACTTC	CASSLNHGSIYNEQYF
TRBV25-1	TRBJ1-2	few	-	TGTGCCAGCAGTGATTTTAACAGCGCTAACTATGGCTACACCTTC	CASSDFNSANYGYTF
TRBV2	TRBJ2-3	-	-	TGTGCCAGCCCAGGGACTCGGACAGATACGCAGTATTTT	CASPGTRTDTQYF
TRBV28	TRBJ2-5	-	-	TGTGCCAGCAGTTTTTCCCAGCGAGAACAAGAGACCCAGTACTTC	CASSFSQREQETQYF